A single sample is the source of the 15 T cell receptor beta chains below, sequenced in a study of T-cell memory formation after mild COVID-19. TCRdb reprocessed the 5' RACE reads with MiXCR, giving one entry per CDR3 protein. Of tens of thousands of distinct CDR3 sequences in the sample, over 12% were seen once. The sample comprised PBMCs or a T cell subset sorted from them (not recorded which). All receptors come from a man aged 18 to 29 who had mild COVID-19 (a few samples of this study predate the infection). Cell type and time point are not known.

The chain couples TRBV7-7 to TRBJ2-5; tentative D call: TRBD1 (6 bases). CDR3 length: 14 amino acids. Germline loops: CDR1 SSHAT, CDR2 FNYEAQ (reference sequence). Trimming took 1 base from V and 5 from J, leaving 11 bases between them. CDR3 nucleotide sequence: TGTGCCAGCAGCTTAGGAGGGGGTTGGGAGACCCAGTACTTC. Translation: CASSLGGGWETQYF. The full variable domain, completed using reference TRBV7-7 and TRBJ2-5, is GAGVSQSPRYKVTKRGQDVTLRCDPISSHATLYWYQQALGQGPEFLTYFNYEAQPDKSGLPSDRFSAERPEGSISTLTIQRTEQRDSAMYRCASSLGGGWETQYFGPGTRLLVL.

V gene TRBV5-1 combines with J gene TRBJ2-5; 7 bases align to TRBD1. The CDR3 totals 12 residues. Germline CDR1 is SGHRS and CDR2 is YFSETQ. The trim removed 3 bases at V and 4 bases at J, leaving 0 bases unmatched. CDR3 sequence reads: CASSWTGETQYF. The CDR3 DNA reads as TGCGCCAGCAGCTGGACAGGAGAGACCCAGTACTTC.

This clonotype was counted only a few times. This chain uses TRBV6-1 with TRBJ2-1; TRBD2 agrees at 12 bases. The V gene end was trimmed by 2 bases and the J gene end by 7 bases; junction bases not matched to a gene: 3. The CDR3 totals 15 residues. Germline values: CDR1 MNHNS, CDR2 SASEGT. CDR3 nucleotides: TGTGCCAGCAGTGAAAAGACTAGCGGGGGAAATGAGCAGTTCTTC. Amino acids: CASSEKTSGGNEQFF.

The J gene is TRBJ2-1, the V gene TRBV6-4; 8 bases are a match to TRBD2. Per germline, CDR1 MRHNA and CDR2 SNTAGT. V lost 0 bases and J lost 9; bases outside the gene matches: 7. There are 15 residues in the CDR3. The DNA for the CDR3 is TGTGCCAGCAGTGACTCAAGCGGGGGCTCGGGTGAGCAGTTCTTC. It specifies CASSDSSGGSGEQFF.

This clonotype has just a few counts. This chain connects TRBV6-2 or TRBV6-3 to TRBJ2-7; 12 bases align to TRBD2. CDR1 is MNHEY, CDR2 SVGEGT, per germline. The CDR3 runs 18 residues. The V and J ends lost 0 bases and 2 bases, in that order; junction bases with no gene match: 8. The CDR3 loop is CASSYSTSGGEKTYEQYV. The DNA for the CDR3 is TGTGCCAGCAGTTACTCGACTAGCGGGGGAGAGAAGACCTACGAGCAGTACGTC.

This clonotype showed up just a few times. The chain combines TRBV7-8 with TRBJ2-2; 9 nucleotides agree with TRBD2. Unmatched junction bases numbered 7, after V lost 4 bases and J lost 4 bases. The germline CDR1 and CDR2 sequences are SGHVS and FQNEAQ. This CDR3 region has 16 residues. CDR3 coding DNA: TGTGCCAGCAGCTCGCGGGGGGGCGGCGGCACCGGGGAGCTGTTTTTT. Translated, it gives CASSSRGGGGTGELFF.

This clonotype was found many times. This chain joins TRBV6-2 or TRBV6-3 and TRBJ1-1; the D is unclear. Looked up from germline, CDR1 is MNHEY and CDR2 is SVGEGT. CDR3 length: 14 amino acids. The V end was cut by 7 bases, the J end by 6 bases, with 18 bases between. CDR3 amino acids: CASTSGREWAEAFF. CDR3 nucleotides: TGTGCCAGCACTTCGGGCCGCGAATGGGCTGAAGCTTTCTTT.

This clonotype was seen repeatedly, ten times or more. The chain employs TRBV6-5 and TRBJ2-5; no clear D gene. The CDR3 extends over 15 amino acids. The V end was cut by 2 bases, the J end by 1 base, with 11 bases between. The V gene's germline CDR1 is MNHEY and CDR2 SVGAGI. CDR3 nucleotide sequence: TGTGCCAGCAGTTACAATCAAGGAATCCAAGAGACCCAGTACTTC. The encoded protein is CASSYNQGIQETQYF.

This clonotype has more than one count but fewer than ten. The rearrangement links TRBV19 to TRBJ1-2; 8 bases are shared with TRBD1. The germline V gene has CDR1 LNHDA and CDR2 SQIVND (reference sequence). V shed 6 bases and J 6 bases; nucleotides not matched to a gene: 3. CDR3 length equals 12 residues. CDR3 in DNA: TGTGCCAGTAGCCCGACAGGGGATGGCTACACCTTC. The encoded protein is CASSPTGDGYTF.

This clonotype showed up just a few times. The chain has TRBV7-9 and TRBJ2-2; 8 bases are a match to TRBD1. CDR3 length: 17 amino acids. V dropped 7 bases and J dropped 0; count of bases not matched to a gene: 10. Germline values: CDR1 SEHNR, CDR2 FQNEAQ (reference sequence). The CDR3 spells CASTGTGKTANTGELFF. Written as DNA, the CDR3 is TGTGCCAGCACCGGGACAGGAAAAACCGCGAACACCGGGGAGCTGTTTTTT. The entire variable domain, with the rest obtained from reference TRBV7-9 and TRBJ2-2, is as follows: DTGVSQNPRHKITKRGQNVTFRCDPISEHNRLYWYRQTLGQGPEFLTYFQNEAQLEKSRLLSDRFSAERPKGSFSTLEIQRTEQGDSAMYLCASTGTGKTANTGELFFGEGSRLTVL.

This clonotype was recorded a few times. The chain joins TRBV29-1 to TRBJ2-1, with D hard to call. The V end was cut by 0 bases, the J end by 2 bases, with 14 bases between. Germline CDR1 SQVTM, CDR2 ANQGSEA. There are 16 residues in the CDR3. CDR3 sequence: CSVEDEGPRPYNEQFF. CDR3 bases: TGCAGCGTTGAAGATGAAGGCCCGCGGCCCTACAATGAGCAGTTCTTC.

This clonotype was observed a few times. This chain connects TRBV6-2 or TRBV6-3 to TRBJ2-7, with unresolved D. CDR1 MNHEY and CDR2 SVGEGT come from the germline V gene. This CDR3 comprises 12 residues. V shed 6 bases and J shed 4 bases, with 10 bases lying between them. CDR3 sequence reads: CASSPGVYEQYV. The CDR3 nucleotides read TGTGCCAGCAGCCCTGGGGTATACGAGCAGTACGTC.

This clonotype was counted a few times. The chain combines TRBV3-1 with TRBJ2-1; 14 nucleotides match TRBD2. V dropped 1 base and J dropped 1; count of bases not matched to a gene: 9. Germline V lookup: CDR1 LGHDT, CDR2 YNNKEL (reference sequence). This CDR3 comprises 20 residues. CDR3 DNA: TGTGCCAGCAGCCAAGGCCTGACTAGCGGGGGGGCCCCATCCTACAATGAGCAGTTCTTC. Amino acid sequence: CASSQGLTSGGAPSYNEQFF.

CDR3: CASSLPDSYEQYV. In DNA form, the CDR3 reads TGTGCCAGCAGTTTACCGGACAGCTACGAGCAGTACGTC. The V gene is TRBV28, the J gene TRBJ2-7; D is perhaps TRBD1 (6 bases). Trimming stripped 2 bases from V and 3 bases from J, with 8 bases between. CDR1 MDHEN and CDR2 SYDVKM come from the germline V gene. This CDR3 spans 13 amino acids.

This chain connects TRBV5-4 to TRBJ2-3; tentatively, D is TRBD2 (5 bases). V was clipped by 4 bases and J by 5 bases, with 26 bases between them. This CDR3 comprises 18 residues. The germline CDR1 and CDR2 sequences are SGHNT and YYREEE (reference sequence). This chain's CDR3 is CASSPNPRSRARKDTQYF. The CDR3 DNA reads TGTGCCAGCAGCCCCAACCCCCGGTCGCGGGCCAGAAAAGATACGCAGTATTTT.